This T cell receptor (beta chain) stems from a study of OX40 agonist ivuxolimab in advanced cancers. Study as a whole: While on treatment, patients had intravenous ivuxolimab at 0.01 to 10 mg/kg every 2 weeks. Participants, approximately 81% male, averaged approximately 56 years of age, ranging from about 23 to 80. General study points: What antigens the expanded peripheral T cells recognized was never established.

Germline CDR1 MDHEN, CDR2 SYDVKM. This CDR3 has 16 amino acids. Trimming stripped 5 bases from V and 6 bases from J, with 20 bases between. Sequencing was performed with immunoSEQ multiplex PCR; in TCRdb, only in-frame clones are kept and a portion is missing. The sample records 70,000 to 90,000 clones, 75% to 95% being singletons. With regard to this clone: Its antigen remains unidentified.

The sequence came from an adult with an advanced solid tumor such as melanoma, head and neck, liver or kidney cancer. The V and J genes are TRBV28 and TRBJ2-1; either TRBD1 or TRBD2 may fit D (7 bases each). Specimen: CD4+ or CD8+ T cells sorted from blood, collected in a trial of the OX40 agonist ivuxolimab. The CDR3 coding sequence is TGTGCCAGCAGTCACACAGGGGAGGGCCGGCTCAATGAGCAGTTCTTC. This encodes CASSHTGEGRLNEQFF.